The 5 T cell receptor beta chains given below trace back to one sample, sequenced in a study of tumor and adjacent non-tumor tissue in lung cancer. A modified ARM-PCR protocol with three rounds of nested PCR amplified TCRbeta. Using its own MiXCR run on the multiplex PCR reads, TCRdb lists one record per CDR3 protein. The sample contains approximately 150,000 distinct CDR3 sequences, around 61% of which appear only once. This sample's RNA came from whole unsorted tissue. Sequencing was carried out using lung tumor tissue. These TCRs come from a man aged 55 to 70 with small cell lung cancer.

This chain joins TRBV11-2 and TRBJ2-7; D unclear. Looked up from germline, CDR1 is SGHAT and CDR2 is FQNNGV. The CDR3 sequence is 14 residues long. The CDR3 nucleotides are TGTGCCAGCAGCCCCGAATTGACCTCCTATGAGCAGTACGTC. Encoded protein: CASSPELTSYEQYV.

For this clonotype: This sequence may be a read error, since a much larger clone differs from it by one base. The conserved phenylalanine or tryptophan normally closing the CDR3 is absent here, so this likely arose from a read error. The V gene is TRBV6-5, the J gene TRBJ1-1; D call uncertain. This CDR3 is built from 11 residues. Between the trimmed V and J ends, which lost 8 bases and 5 bases, there was a span of 9 bases. Germline CDR1 and CDR2: MNHEY and SVGAGI. The CDR3 sequence: CASSRGTEAFI. CDR3 in DNA: TGTGCCAGCTCGAGAGGGACTGAAGCTTTCATT.

As concerns this clonotype: Because it lacks the conserved phenylalanine or tryptophan at the end, this CDR3 is likely a read error. The gene calls are TRBV5-5 and TRBJ1-1; unclear D gene. The CDR3 consists of 13 residues. Germline V CDR1 and CDR2: SGHKS, YYEKEE (reference sequence). The CDR3 reads CASSRLWNTEAFI. The CDR3 DNA follows: TGTGCCAGCAGCCGCTTATGGAACACTGAGGCTTTCATT.

A word on this clonotype: The CDR3 does not close with the conserved phenylalanine or tryptophan, likely indicating a read error. J is TRBJ2-1 and V is TRBV11-2; D ambiguous. The CDR3 is 11 residues long. CDR1 is SGHAT and CDR2 is FQNNGV in the germline V gene. The CDR3 DNA reads TGTGTCAGCAGCTTTCAATATGAGCAGTTCGTC. As protein: CVSSFQYEQFV.

This clonotype showed up just a few times. The V and J genes are TRBV4-2 and TRBJ2-7; tentatively, D is TRBD1 or TRBD2 (5 bases each). The ends were cut back, 5 bases at V and 0 bases at J, with 11 bases in the middle. The germline V gene encodes CDR1 LGHNA and CDR2 YNFKEQ. The CDR3 is 14 residues long. CDR3 protein: CASSKWDGSYEQYF. The CDR3 nucleotides are TGTGCCAGCAGCAAATGGGACGGCTCCTACGAGCAGTACTTC.